Listed below are T cell receptor beta chains from one sample, sequenced in a study of radiation and T cells in renal cell carcinoma. The method was immunoSEQ multiplex PCR; TCRdb's version includes in-frame clones alone and lacks a portion of them. The sample lists tens of thousands of clones, around four fifths occurring once. Source: blood, taken from a patient whose treatment included radiotherapy and nephrectomy. The source is a man aged 45 to 65 with renal cell carcinoma. The CDR3 runs from the conserved cysteine through the conserved F or W. The order of the fields is clone size, D gene, J gene, V gene, CDR3 protein, CDR3 DNA. The D gene is left open where the match is weak. Rows may omit the clone size; those that give it use once, few, many or a size class.

>.|.|TRBJ1-4|TRBV7-2
CASSLGPFDRFNEKLFF
TGTGCCAGCAGCTTAGGCCCTTTTGACAGGTTTAATGAAAAACTGTTTTTT
>.|TRBD1|TRBJ2-3|TRBV4-1
CASSQDSGTGYPDTQYF
TGCGCCAGCAGCCAAGATTCAGGGACAGGGTATCCAGATACGCAGTATTTT
>.|.|TRBJ2-3|TRBV4-1
CASSQAPGLITDTQYF
TGCGCCAGCAGCCAAGCACCGGGACTGATCACAGATACGCAGTATTTT
>.|.|TRBJ2-7|TRBV28
CASSSADVDEQYF
TGTGCCAGCAGTTCCGCGGACGTCGACGAGCAGTACTTC
>.|TRBD1|TRBJ1-3|TRBV7-2
CASSWGQGDGGNTIYF
TGTGCCAGCAGCTGGGGACAGGGAGATGGAGGAAACACCATATATTTT
>.|TRBD1|TRBJ1-2|TRBV13
CASSFDHRGDYGYTF
TGTGCCAGCAGCTTTGACCACAGGGGGGACTATGGCTACACCTTC
>.|TRBD1|TRBJ1-5|TRBV7-9
CASSPTHQTGDFSQPQHF
TGTGCCAGCAGCCCGACACACCAGACAGGGGATTTCAGTCAGCCCCAGCATTTT
>.|TRBD2|TRBJ2-1|TRBV5-1
CASSLGSGGIYNEQFF
TGCGCCAGCAGCTTAGGAAGCGGGGGGATCTACAATGAGCAGTTCTTC
>.|TRBD1|TRBJ1-1|TRBV2
CASRDRGREGTEAFF
TGTGCCAGCAGGGACAGGGGGAGGGAAGGCACTGAAGCTTTCTTT
>.|.|TRBJ1-4|TRBV5-1
CASSENEKLFF
TGCGCCAGCAGCGAGAATGAAAAACTGTTTTTT
>.|TRBD1|TRBJ1-6|TRBV2
CASSRDRTYNSPLHF
TGTGCCAGCAGTAGGGACAGAACCTATAATTCACCCCTCCACTTT
>.|.|TRBJ2-7|TRBV6-5
CASSDRPLSYEQYF
TGTGCCAGCAGTGACAGGCCCCTATCCTACGAGCAGTACTTC
>once|TRBD2|TRBJ2-1|TRBV18
CASSPTSGTGNEQFF
TGTGCCAGCTCACCGACTAGCGGGACGGGCAATGAGCAGTTCTTC
>few|.|TRBJ1-1|TRBV19
CASHKQGTEAFF
TGTGCCAGCCACAAACAGGGCACTGAAGCTTTCTTT
>.|TRBD2|TRBJ2-2|TRBV7-9
CASSPGPAGVLTGELFF
TGTGCCAGCAGCCCCGGGCCAGCGGGAGTCCTCACCGGGGAGCTGTTTTTT
>once|.|TRBJ2-1|TRBV7-3
CASSLGGSFSRSYNEQFF
TGTGCCAGCAGCTTAGGGGGGAGTTTCAGTCGATCCTACAATGAGCAGTTCTTC
>.|.|TRBJ2-3|TRBV30
CAWSRGTRVGTDTQYF
TGTGCCTGGAGTAGGGGAACAAGGGTGGGCACAGATACGCAGTATTTT
>.|.|TRBJ1-6|TRBV6-6
CATDQSEGYSPLHF
TGTGCCACCGACCAATCGGAGGGTTATTCACCCCTCCACTTT
>.|.|TRBJ2-7|TRBV28
CASTQGAITYEQYF
TGTGCCAGCACCCAGGGAGCGATTACCTACGAGCAGTACTTC
>.|.|TRBJ2-3|TRBV5-8
CASSPGSTDTQYF
TGTGCCAGCAGCCCTGGAAGCACAGATACGCAGTATTTT
>.|.|TRBJ2-7|TRBV5-1
CASSVDPGSFYEQYF
TGCGCCAGCAGCGTAGACCCGGGGTCCTTCTACGAGCAGTACTTC
>.|TRBD1|TRBJ1-2|TRBV7-2
CASSKTGGPPSYGYTF
TGTGCCAGCAGTAAAACAGGGGGCCCACCCAGCTATGGCTACACCTTC
>.|TRBD1|TRBJ2-5|TRBV2
CASSAPWTGLLETQYF
TGTGCCAGCAGTGCCCCCTGGACAGGGCTCTTAGAGACCCAGTACTTC
>once|.|TRBJ2-1|TRBV7-2
CASSLRPPEDEQFF
TGTGCCAGCAGCTTACGGCCGCCCGAAGATGAGCAGTTCTTC
>few|.|TRBJ1-3|TRBV18
CASSPQGPTFLSGNTIYF
TGTGCCAGCTCACCACAGGGGCCCACCTTCCTCTCTGGAAACACCATATATTTT
>.|.|TRBJ2-7|TRBV6-6
CASSRGGEQYF
TGTGCCAGCAGCAGGGGAGGGGAGCAGTACTTC
>.|TRBD2|TRBJ2-7|TRBV10-3
CAISESTGGGFYEQYF
TGTGCCATCAGTGAGTCTACGGGAGGGGGATTCTACGAGCAGTACTTC
>.|TRBD1|TRBJ1-5|TRBV6-5
CASRPGGRGNQPQHF
TGTGCCAGCCGGCCAGGGGGCCGGGGCAATCAGCCCCAGCATTTT
>once|TRBD1|TRBJ2-5|TRBV5-1
CASSVGQVAHQETQYF
TGCGCCAGCAGCGTAGGACAGGTCGCCCATCAAGAGACCCAGTACTTC
>.|TRBD2|TRBJ2-3|TRBV5-1
CATSGGGTSTDTQYF
TGCGCCACCTCCGGGGGGGGGACGAGCACAGATACGCAGTATTTT
>.|TRBD1|TRBJ1-1|TRBV2
CASTKGQGSTEAFF
TGTGCCAGCACGAAGGGACAGGGGAGCACTGAAGCTTTCTTT
>.|TRBD1|TRBJ2-7|TRBV5-1
CASSLDGQDREQYF
TGCGCCAGCAGCTTGGACGGACAGGACAGGGAGCAGTACTTC
>.|TRBD2|TRBJ2-7|TRBV6-5
CASSRTSGNYEQYF
TGTGCCAGCAGTCGAACTAGCGGCAACTACGAGCAGTACTTC
>.|TRBD2|TRBJ2-3|TRBV4-1
CASSQLAATDTQYF
TGCGCCAGCAGCCAACTAGCGGCCACAGATACGCAGTATTTT
>.|.|TRBJ1-5|TRBV4-1
CASSQDGHSNQPQHF
TGCGCCAGCAGCCAAGATGGACATAGCAATCAGCCCCAGCATTTT
>.|TRBD1|TRBJ1-2|TRBV5-1
CASSPDRGRGYTF
TGCGCCAGCAGTCCGGACAGGGGACGTGGCTACACCTTC
>.|.|TRBJ2-5|TRBV2
CASSEYGQETQYF
TGTGCCAGCAGTGAATACGGCCAAGAGACCCAGTACTTC